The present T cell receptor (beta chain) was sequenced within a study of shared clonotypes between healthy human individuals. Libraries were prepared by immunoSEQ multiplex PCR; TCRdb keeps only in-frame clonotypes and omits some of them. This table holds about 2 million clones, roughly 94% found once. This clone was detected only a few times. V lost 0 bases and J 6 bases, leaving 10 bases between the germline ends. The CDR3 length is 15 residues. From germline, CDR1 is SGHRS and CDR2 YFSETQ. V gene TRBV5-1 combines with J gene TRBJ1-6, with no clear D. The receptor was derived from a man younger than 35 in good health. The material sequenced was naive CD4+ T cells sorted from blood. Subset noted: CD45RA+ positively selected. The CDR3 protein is CASSLDWEFNSPLHF. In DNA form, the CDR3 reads TGCGCCAGCAGCTTGGACTGGGAATTTAATTCACCCCTCCACTTT. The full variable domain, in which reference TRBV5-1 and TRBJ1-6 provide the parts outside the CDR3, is KAGVTQTPRYLIKTRGQQVTLSCSPISGHRSVSWYQQTPGQGLQFLFEYFSETQRNKGNFPGRFSGRQFSNSRSEMNVSTLELGDSALYLCASSLDWEFNSPLHFGNGTRLTVT.